A selection of T cell receptor beta chains follows, all from one sample in a study of T cell responses to AZD1222 COVID-19 vaccine. Some clones are missing from TCRdb's copy, which holds only in-frame ones; the method was immunoSEQ multiplex PCR. The sample lists roughly 180,000 clones, about nine tenths seen once, with approximately 1.9% in the top ten. The sequencing used peripheral blood, collected on day 0 of AZD1222 vaccination. The receptors were gathered from an adult in good health. Each CDR3 is given with its conserved first and last residue. D genes are given only for firm matches. Part of the rows lack a size; the others show once, few, many or a class for expanded clones.

TRBJ2-7	-	TRBV19	-	TGTGCCAGTAGTATCGGACTACCCTACGAGCAGTACTTC	CASSIGLPYEQYF
TRBJ2-2	-	TRBV9	TRBD2	TGTGCCAGCAGCCCCCGGACTAGCGGAAACACCGGGGAGCTGTTTTTT	CASSPRTSGNTGELFF
TRBJ2-7	few	TRBV7-9	TRBD1	TGTGCCAGCAGCCGTACAGGGGACCACGAGCAGTACTTC	CASSRTGDHEQYF
TRBJ1-5	-	TRBV6-2/TRBV6-3	-	TGTGCCAGCAGTTACTCAGGGGGGTTCGGCAATCAGCCCCAGCATTTT	CASSYSGGFGNQPQHF
TRBJ1-5	-	TRBV3-1/TRBV3-2	-	TGTGCCAGCAGCAAAAGTGGGGTACCTCAGCCCCAGCATTTT	CASSKSGVPQPQHF
TRBJ1-5	-	TRBV19	TRBD1	TGTGCCTGCCGACAGGGGGTCGGCAATCAGCCCCAGCATTTT	CACRQGVGNQPQHF
TRBJ1-1	-	TRBV2	-	TGTGCCAGCAGTGAGAGTCAGGGTAGGAACACTGAAGCTTTCTTT	CASSESQGRNTEAFF
TRBJ2-7	-	TRBV19	TRBD1	TGTGCCAGTAGTTGGACAGGGGGCTTCTACGAGCAGTACTTC	CASSWTGGFYEQYF
TRBJ1-2	once	TRBV6-2/TRBV6-3	-	TGTGCCAGCAGTTACCTCCAGGGATGGGGCTACACCTTC	CASSYLQGWGYTF
TRBJ2-1	-	TRBV5-4	TRBD2	TGTGCCAGCAGGAAAGCGGGGACTAGCGACTACAATGAGCAGTTCTTC	CASRKAGTSDYNEQFF
TRBJ1-4	-	TRBV9	TRBD1	TGTGCCAGCAGCGCGGGACAGGGTGATGAAAAACTGTTTTTT	CASSAGQGDEKLFF
TRBJ1-1	-	TRBV29-1	-	TGCAGCGTTGAGCCAAGCGGAATGAACACTGAAGCTTTCTTT	CSVEPSGMNTEAFF
TRBJ1-1	-	TRBV28	TRBD1	TGTGCCAGCAGTTTATACTTACACGGACAGGGGGACACTGAAGCTTTCTTT	CASSLYLHGQGDTEAFF
TRBJ1-2	-	TRBV6-2/TRBV6-3	-	TGTGCCAGCAGTTACTCGTTCGGGCCATATGGCTACACCTTC	CASSYSFGPYGYTF
TRBJ2-3	-	TRBV10-3	TRBD1	TGTGCCGTCTCAGCCGGGACAGGGCCGGATACGCAGTATTTT	CAVSAGTGPDTQYF
TRBJ1-1	-	TRBV18	-	TGTGCCAGCTCTCCCCAAAAGGATCGGGCGAACACTGAAGCTTTCTTT	CASSPQKDRANTEAFF
TRBJ1-6	-	TRBV18	TRBD1	TGTGCCAGCTCGCTCGGACAGGGTTCGACCTCACCCCTCCACTTT	CASSLGQGSTSPLHF
TRBJ1-1	-	TRBV11-2	TRBD1	TGTGCCAGCAGCTTATCTTCCCCAGGGGGGAACACTGAAGCTTTCTTT	CASSLSSPGGNTEAFF
TRBJ1-4	-	TRBV7-2	TRBD1	TGTGCCAGCAGTCTGGGACAGGGAAATGAAAAACTGTTTTTT	CASSLGQGNEKLFF
TRBJ1-4	-	TRBV9	-	TGTGCCAGCAGCGTATTAGGGAGTGCAAATGAAAAACTGTTTTTT	CASSVLGSANEKLFF
TRBJ2-1	once	TRBV28	-	TGTGCCAGCAGTAAAATAGCGGACTCCTACAATGAGCAGTTCTTC	CASSKIADSYNEQFF
TRBJ1-1	few	TRBV7-9	TRBD1	TGTGCCAGCATGACAGGGGGGAGAACTGAAGCTTTCTTT	CASMTGGRTEAFF
TRBJ2-5	-	TRBV9	-	TGTGCCAGCAGCAGGACTCATCGAGGCGGAGAGACCCAGTACTTC	CASSRTHRGGETQYF
TRBJ1-2	-	TRBV29-1	-	TGCAGCGCCGCCCAGGGAGGGGGTAGCTATGGCTACACCTTC	CSAAQGGGSYGYTF
TRBJ1-1	-	TRBV30	-	TGTGCCTGGAGTGTACAGCGGGGGACCATGAACACTGAAGCTTTCTTT	CAWSVQRGTMNTEAFF
TRBJ1-6	-	TRBV15	TRBD1	TGTGCCACCAGCGGAGTAAGGGGGCTTAATTCACCCCTCCACTTT	CATSGVRGLNSPLHF
TRBJ2-2	-	TRBV7-2	-	TGTGCCAGCAGCCCACTGGGACCCTCGGGGGAGCTGTTTTTT	CASSPLGPSGELFF
TRBJ2-1	-	TRBV15	-	TGTGCCACCAGCAGAGATCCTGGGATCTCCAATGAGCAGTTCTTC	CATSRDPGISNEQFF
TRBJ2-7	-	TRBV3-1/TRBV3-2	-	TGTGCCAGCAGCCAAGACCCCCAGGGCCCCGGGTACTTC	CASSQDPQGPGYF
TRBJ1-2	few	TRBV9	-	TGTGCCAGCAGCGGAAAAACAGGACCCTATGGCTACACCTTC	CASSGKTGPYGYTF
TRBJ1-5	once	TRBV6-5	-	TGTGCCAGCAGTTTAGACCAGCCCCAGCATTTT	CASSLDQPQHF
TRBJ2-7	-	TRBV30	-	TGTGCCTGTATCAGATCCGGGACACTGAACTACGAGCAGTACTTC	CACIRSGTLNYEQYF
TRBJ1-1	once	TRBV2	-	TGTGCCAGCAGACCGACAGGCCTGAACACTGAAGCTTTCTTT	CASRPTGLNTEAFF
TRBJ1-5	-	TRBV30	-	TGTGCCTGGAGTTACGGGGGCAATCAGCCCCAGCATTTT	CAWSYGGNQPQHF
TRBJ2-1	-	TRBV3-1/TRBV3-2	-	TGTGCCAGCAGCACCATGACTAGAGACAATGAGCAGTTCTTC	CASSTMTRDNEQFF
TRBJ1-5	-	TRBV19	TRBD1	TGTGCCAGTAGTATAGAGGGGACAGAATATAGCAATCAGCCCCAGCATTTT	CASSIEGTEYSNQPQHF
TRBJ1-3	once	TRBV2	-	TGTGCCAGCGTCGGGCCGACGGGAAACACCATATATTTT	CASVGPTGNTIYF
TRBJ1-1	-	TRBV6-2/TRBV6-3	-	TGTGCCAGCAGTTACCCAGGGACTGGCACTGAAGCTTTCTTT	CASSYPGTGTEAFF
TRBJ1-6	once	TRBV9	-	TGTGCCAGCAGCTATCAGACTAGCGGTTCACCCCTCCACTTT	CASSYQTSGSPLHF
TRBJ2-5	-	TRBV5-6	TRBD1	TGTGCCAGCAGCTCACTGACAGGGACAGAGACCCAGTACTTC	CASSSLTGTETQYF
TRBJ1-5	-	TRBV19	-	TGTGCCAGTAGTACCAACAGGGACAGCAATCAGCCCCAGCATTTT	CASSTNRDSNQPQHF
TRBJ2-4	-	TRBV9	-	TGTGCCAGCAGCCTTGAGGCCCGACTCGGAGGTGCCAAAAACATTCAGTACTTC	CASSLEARLGGAKNIQYF
TRBJ1-1	-	TRBV5-6	-	TGTGCCAGCAGCTTGTTGGTGGTGAGCGCTGAGGGGGCTTTCTTT	CASSLLVVSAEGAFF
TRBJ2-1	-	TRBV6-5	TRBD2	TGTGCCAGCAGTTACGGCGGGGGGCCCAATGAGCAGTTCTTC	CASSYGGGPNEQFF
TRBJ2-7	-	TRBV11-2	-	TGTGCCAGCAGAGTCGACAGTCAGATAACCTACGAGCAGTACTTC	CASRVDSQITYEQYF
TRBJ2-2	-	TRBV2	TRBD2	TGTGCCAGCAACACCATTACTAGCGGGAGGGCCACCGGGGAGCTGTTTTTT	CASNTITSGRATGELFF
TRBJ1-6	-	TRBV5-4	-	TGTGCCAGCAGCTTTACGGGTAATTCACCCCTCCACTTT	CASSFTGNSPLHF
TRBJ2-3	-	TRBV27	-	TGTGCCAGTGGACTGGTTTCGGGAGATACGCAGTATTTT	CASGLVSGDTQYF
TRBJ1-6	-	TRBV6-1	TRBD1	TGTGCCAGCAGTGAAGTAGGACAGGGGAATTCACCCCTCCACTTT	CASSEVGQGNSPLHF
TRBJ2-1	-	TRBV12-3/TRBV12-4	-	TGTGCCAGCAGTTTAGACGGGGGAGAGCAGTTCTTC	CASSLDGGEQFF
TRBJ2-3	-	TRBV5-8	-	TGTGCCAGCAGCCCCGGGGGCCAGGGGCCCACAGATACGCAGTATTTT	CASSPGGQGPTDTQYF